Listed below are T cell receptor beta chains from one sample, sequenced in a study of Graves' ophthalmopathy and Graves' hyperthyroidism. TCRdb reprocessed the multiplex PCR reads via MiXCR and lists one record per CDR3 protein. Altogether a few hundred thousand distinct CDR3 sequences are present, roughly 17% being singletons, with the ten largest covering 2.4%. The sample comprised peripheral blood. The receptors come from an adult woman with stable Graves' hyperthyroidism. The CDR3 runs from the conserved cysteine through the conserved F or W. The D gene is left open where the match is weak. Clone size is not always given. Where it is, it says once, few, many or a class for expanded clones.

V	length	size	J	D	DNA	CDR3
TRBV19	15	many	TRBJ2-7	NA	TGTGCCAGTAGTATGGCCCCGGACGGAACCTACGAGCAGTACTTC	CASSMAPDGTYEQYF
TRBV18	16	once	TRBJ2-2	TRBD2	TGTGCCAGCTCACCCCGACTAGCGGACAACTCCGGGGAGCTGTTTTTT	CASSPRLADNSGELFF
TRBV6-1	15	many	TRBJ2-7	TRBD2	TGTGCCAGCAGTGTCGGGGGGGGGGAACGCTACGAGCAGTACTTC	CASSVGGGERYEQYF
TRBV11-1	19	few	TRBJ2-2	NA	TGTGCCAGCAGCCAACGAGGGAGTGGAGTTTTGGTTAGGACCGGGGAGCTGTTTTTT	CASSQRGSGVLVRTGELFF
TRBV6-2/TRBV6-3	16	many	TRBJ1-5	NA	TGTGCCAGCAGTGCGTGGGGACTGTCCTTAAATCAGCCCCAGCATTTT	CASSAWGLSLNQPQHF
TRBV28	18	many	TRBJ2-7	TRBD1	TGTGCCAGCGGAGGTGTGGGTATCGGCCAGGGGGTATCGTACGAGCAGTACTTC	CASGGVGIGQGVSYEQYF
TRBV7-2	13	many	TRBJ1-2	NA	TGTGCCAGCAGCCGACAGGTTAACTATGGCTACACCTTC	CASSRQVNYGYTF
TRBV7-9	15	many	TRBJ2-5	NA	TGTGCCAGCAGCCCACAGAGGGGATACCAAGAGACCCAGTACTTC	CASSPQRGYQETQYF
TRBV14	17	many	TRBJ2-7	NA	TGTGCCAGCAGCCAAGATGGGGTAGCGGCCCTCTCCTACGAGCAGTACTTC	CASSQDGVAALSYEQYF
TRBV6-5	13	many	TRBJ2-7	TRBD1	TGTGCCAGCAGTTACGAACAGGGGGGTAACCAGTACTTC	CASSYEQGGNQYF
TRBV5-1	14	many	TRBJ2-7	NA	TGCGCCAGCAGTGACGGACAGCTTCTTGTTGAGCAGTACTTC	CASSDGQLLVEQYF
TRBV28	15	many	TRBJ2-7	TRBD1	TGTGCCAGCAGCCGGGACAGGGGGCACACCTACGAGCAGTACTTC	CASSRDRGHTYEQYF
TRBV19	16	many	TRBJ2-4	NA	TGTGCCAGTACCCCTCCGGGACCACTAGCCAAAAACATTCAGTACTTC	CASTPPGPLAKNIQYF
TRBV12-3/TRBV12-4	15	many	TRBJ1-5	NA	TGTGCCAGCAGTTTATCCACAGGTTTTAATCAGCCCCAGCATTTT	CASSLSTGFNQPQHF
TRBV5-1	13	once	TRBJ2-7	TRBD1	TGCGCCAGCGGACAGGGGAGCTCCTACGAGCAGTACTTC	CASGQGSSYEQYF
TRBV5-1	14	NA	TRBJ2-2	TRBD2	TGCGCCAGCAGCCCGGTAGCGGGCGGCGGGGAGCTGTTTTTT	CASSPVAGGGELFF
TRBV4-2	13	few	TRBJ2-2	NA	TGTGCCAGCAGCCAAGAGTGGACCGGGGAGCTGTTTTTT	CASSQEWTGELFF
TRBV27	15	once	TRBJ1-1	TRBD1	TGTGCCAGCAGTTTGGGGACAGGGTTTGACACTGAAGCTTTCTTT	CASSLGTGFDTEAFF
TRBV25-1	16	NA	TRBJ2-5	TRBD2	TGTGCCAGCAGTGCCGGTTTTGGGACTAGCGGAGAGACCCAGTACTTC	CASSAGFGTSGETQYF
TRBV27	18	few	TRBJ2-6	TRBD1	TGTGCCAGCGTATCAATCGGACAGGGCAGGCCTGGGGCCAACGTCCTGACTTTC	CASVSIGQGRPGANVLTF
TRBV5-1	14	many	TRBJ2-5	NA	TGCGCCAGCAGCCCAGAGCCAGGGGAAGAGACCCAGTACTTC	CASSPEPGEETQYF
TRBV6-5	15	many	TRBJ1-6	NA	TGTGCCAGCAGTTACTGGGGCAGAAATAATTCACCCCTCCACTTT	CASSYWGRNNSPLHF
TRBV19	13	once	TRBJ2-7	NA	TGTGCCAGTAGTATAGACCTACAAGCGGAGCAGTACTTC	CASSIDLQAEQYF
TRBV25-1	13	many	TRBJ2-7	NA	TGTGCCAGCGCCCGGGACATGGCCGGCGAGCAGTACTTC	CASARDMAGEQYF
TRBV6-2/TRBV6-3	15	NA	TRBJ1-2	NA	TGTGCCAGCAGTTACTCCCCCGACAGCAGCTATGGCTACACCTTC	CASSYSPDSSYGYTF
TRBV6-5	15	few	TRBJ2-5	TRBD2	TGTGCCAGCAGTTCGACAATACTAGCGGTGGAGACCCAGTACTTC	CASSSTILAVETQYF
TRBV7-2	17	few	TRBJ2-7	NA	TGTGCCAGCAGCTTAGTGCCGAGGACGGGACTCCTCTACGAGCAGTACTTC	CASSLVPRTGLLYEQYF
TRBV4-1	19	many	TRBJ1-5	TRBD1	TGCGCCAGCAGCGAAGGTCTGGACAGGCCCCTTTATAGCAATCAGCCCCAGCATTTT	CASSEGLDRPLYSNQPQHF
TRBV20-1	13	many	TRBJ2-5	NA	TGCAGTGTCGGCGCCAGCCTGAGGGAAACCCAGTACTTC	CSVGASLRETQYF
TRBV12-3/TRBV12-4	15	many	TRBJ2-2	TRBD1	TGTGCCAGCAGTGAAAGGACAGGGGGGGGCGGGGAGCTGTTTTTT	CASSERTGGGGELFF
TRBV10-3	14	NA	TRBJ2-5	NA	TGTGCCATCAGGGATTCAGGGTTTCAAGAGACCCAGTACTTC	CAIRDSGFQETQYF
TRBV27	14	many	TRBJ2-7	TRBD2	TGTGCCAGCAGTACCCTGGGGACTAGTTACGAGCAGTACTTC	CASSTLGTSYEQYF
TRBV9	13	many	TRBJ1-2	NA	TGTGCCAGCAGCGTAGACAGCAACTATGGCTACACCTTC	CASSVDSNYGYTF
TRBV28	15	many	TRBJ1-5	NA	TGTGCCAGCAGTTCGGACACCCCGAGCAATCAGCCCCAGCATTTT	CASSSDTPSNQPQHF
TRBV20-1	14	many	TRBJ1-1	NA	TGCAGTGCTAGGACAGGCTGGCAGGGCACTGAAGCTTTCTTT	CSARTGWQGTEAFF
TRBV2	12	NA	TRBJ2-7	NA	TGTTCCAGCGTACGTAGCGGCTACGAGCAGTACTTC	CSSVRSGYEQYF
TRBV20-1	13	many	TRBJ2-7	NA	TGCAGTGCTAGAGATGGGGGTTTCTACGAGCAGTACTTC	CSARDGGFYEQYF
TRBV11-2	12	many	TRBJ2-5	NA	TGTGCCAGCAGCCTAACGGTGGAGACCCAGTACTTC	CASSLTVETQYF
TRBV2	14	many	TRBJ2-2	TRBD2	TGTGCCAGCAGTGAGACTAGCCTTTCCGGGGAGCTGTTTTTT	CASSETSLSGELFF
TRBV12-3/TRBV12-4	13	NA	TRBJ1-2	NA	TGTGCCAGCAGTTTTCTACAGGGCGATGGCTACACCTTC	CASSFLQGDGYTF
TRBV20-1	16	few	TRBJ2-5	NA	TGCAGTGTCCAGAATCCTCTTGCTCGGTACCAAGAGACCCAGTACTTC	CSVQNPLARYQETQYF